These 8 T cell receptor beta chains were sequenced from one sample in a study of blood T cell repertoires in COVID-19. Assay used: immunoSEQ multiplex PCR; TCRdb lists only in-frame clones, some missing. The sample lists roughly 440,000 clones; approximately 88% were seen once. Sample: peripheral blood. These receptors were obtained from a woman aged 45-60 years with COVID-19, enrolled during active disease.

Here the CDR3 reads CASSLWLFAGDGEKLFF. As DNA, the CDR3 is TGTGCCAGCAGCTTATGGTTATTTGCAGGGGATGGGGAAAAACTGTTTTTT. V gene TRBV7-9 combines with J gene TRBJ1-4, with D possibly being TRBD1 (6 bases). The CDR3 consists of 17 residues. V lost 2 bases and J lost 8, with 21 bases in between. CDR1 and CDR2 (germline): SEHNR, FQNEAQ (reference sequence). The full variable domain, its missing parts supplied by reference TRBV7-9 and TRBJ1-4, is DTGVSQNPRHKITKRGQNVTFRCDPISEHNRLYWYRQTLGQGPEFLTYFQNEAQLEKSRLLSDRFSAERPKGSFSTLEIQRTEQGDSAMYLCASSLWLFAGDGEKLFFGSGTQLSVL.

The CDR3 reads CASSQGGPPNTGELFF. DNA for the CDR3: TGCGCCAGCAGTCAGGGGGGGCCACCGAACACCGGGGAGCTGTTTTTT. The J gene is TRBJ2-2, the V gene TRBV23-1; possible D gene TRBD2, 7 bases. TRBV23-1 falls under the ORF class, with uncertain function. This CDR3 has 16 residues. Trimming stripped 3 bases from V and 0 bases from J, with 11 bases between.

The chain links TRBV7-2 to TRBJ1-6; possible D gene TRBD1, 6 bases. The ends were cut back, 3 bases at V and 7 bases at J, with 10 bases in the middle. CDR3 length: 14 amino acids. CDR1 is SGHTA and CDR2 is FQGNSA in the germline V gene. CDR3 nucleotide sequence: TGTGCCAGCAGCTTCCCCAGGGGCAATTCACCCCTCCACTTT. This sequence encodes CASSFPRGNSPLHF. The variable domain in full, with the rest retrieved from reference TRBV7-2 and TRBJ1-6, is GAGVSQSPSNKVTEKGKDVELRCDPISGHTALYWYRQSLGQGLEFLIYFQGNSAPDKSGLPSDRFSAERTGGSVSTLTIQRTQQEDSAVYLCASSFPRGNSPLHFGNGTRLTVT.

The V gene is TRBV9, the J gene TRBJ2-1, with TRBD1 matching over 9 bases. V shed 3 bases and J 2 bases; nucleotides not matched to a gene: 3. There are 15 residues in the CDR3. Germline CDR1 reads SGDLS; CDR2 reads YYNGEE. The CDR3 sequence: CASSARTGAYNEQFF. Here the CDR3 DNA reads TGTGCCAGCAGCGCCCGGACAGGGGCCTACAATGAGCAGTTCTTC.

The chain couples TRBV7-7 to TRBJ2-2; D is perhaps TRBD1 (5 bases). V lost 5 bases to trimming and J lost 4 bases, with 17 bases between them. The CDR3 is 16 amino acids. The germline V gene has CDR1 SSHAT and CDR2 FNYEAQ (reference sequence). The CDR3 sequence is CASSTDMGPITGELFF. The CDR3 bases are TGTGCCAGCAGCACAGACATGGGGCCTATCACCGGGGAGCTGTTTTTT.

The V call is TRBV5-1, the J call TRBJ2-7; 8 positions agree with TRBD2. CDR1 is SGHRS and CDR2 is YFSETQ in the germline V gene. The CDR3 is 15 residues long. The trim removed 4 bases at V and 7 bases at J, leaving 13 bases unmatched. CDR3 coding DNA: TGCGCCAGCAGCCCAAGCGGGGGCCTCGGAGGGGAGCAGTACTTC. The encoded protein is CASSPSGGLGGEQYF.

The chain uses TRBV3-1 (or the pseudogene TRBV3-2) and TRBJ1-4; D perhaps matches TRBD1 (6 bases). This CDR3 has 15 residues. Germline V gives CDR1 LGHDT, CDR2 YNNKEL (reference sequence). With 3 bases removed from V and 8 bases from J, the gap between germline ends came to 16 bases. The CDR3 spells CASSHRGRQYEKLFF. In DNA form, the CDR3 reads TGTGCCAGCAGCCACAGGGGACGACAATACGAAAAACTGTTTTTT.

This clone was seen just once. V is TRBV10-2 and J is TRBJ1-1; D gene uncertain. CDR1 and CDR2 from the germline V gene are WSHSY and SAAADI. The V end lost 0 bases, the J end lost 9 bases, and 5 bases lay between the germline ends. The CDR3 has 11 amino acids. The CDR3 protein is CASSESAQAFF. In DNA form, the CDR3 reads TGCGCCAGCAGTGAGTCGGCTCAAGCTTTCTTT.